The 15 T cell receptor beta chains reported below all come from one sample, sequenced in a study of prognosis after radiotherapy for stage I lung cancer. Genomic DNA was the source, and TCR beta CDR3 was amplified from it by two-round multiplex PCR. First-round PCR used primers specific to each TRBV and TRBJ gene. TCRdb itself ran the multiplex PCR reads through MiXCR, one entry per CDR3 protein. The sample comprises under 50,000 distinct CDR3 sequences, roughly 25% of which are singletons, and about 25% rests with the top ten. The sample in question was PBMCs, obtained before or after stereotactic body radiation therapy (not recorded which). The receptors were sampled from a donor of 50 years or more with non-small cell lung cancer.

This clonotype was observed at least ten times. V and J are TRBV14 and TRBJ2-5; a possible D gene is TRBD2 (6 bases). Trimming took off 4 bases at V and 5 bases at J, with 17 bases between the two ends. Germline lookup yields CDR1 SGHDN and CDR2 FVKESK. CDR3 length: 15 residues. In nucleotides, the CDR3 is TGTGCCAGCAGCCCCGGGACTTGGAGGATCGAGACCCAGTACTTC. The encoded protein is CASSPGTWRIETQYF.

This clonotype was seen ten or more times. J is TRBJ2-7 and V is TRBV5-4; 9 bases match TRBD1. The CDR3 has 14 amino acids. J was trimmed by 3 bases and V by 3 bases; bases with no gene match: 4. Germline assignment: CDR1 SGHNT and CDR2 YYREEE (reference sequence). The CDR3 protein is CASSSRDRDYEQYF. As DNA, the CDR3 is TGTGCCAGCAGCTCCCGGGACAGGGACTACGAGCAGTACTTC.

This clonotype was seen repeatedly, ten times or more. This may be a read error: a much more frequent sequence differs by one nucleotide. This chain joins TRBV27 and TRBJ1-6; perhaps TRBD1 as D (5 bases). The CDR3 extends over 16 amino acids. The V gene's germline CDR1 is MNHEY and CDR2 SMNVEV (reference sequence). V lost 5 bases and J lost 7, with 18 bases in between. This chain's CDR3 is CASSPPGRGDNSPLHF. DNA for the CDR3: TGTGCCAGCAGTCCCCCTGGGAGGGGTGACAATTCACCCCTCCACTTT.

This clonotype was counted many times. This chain joins TRBV10-3 and TRBJ2-3; 7 bases map to TRBD1. V was pared by 2 bases and J by 1 base, with 0 bases of the junction left unmatched. The CDR3 is 14 residues long. Germline V gene sequence: CDR1 ENHRY, CDR2 SYGVKD. CDR3 nucleotides: TGTGCCATCAGTGAGACAGGGGGCACAGATACGCAGTATTTT. Translated: CAISETGGTDTQYF.

The chain links TRBV28 to TRBJ1-2, with D perhaps matching TRBD1 (6 bases). CDR1 and CDR2 (germline): MDHEN, SYDVKM. The CDR3 is 20 residues long. V lost 8 bases to trimming and J lost 0 bases, with 31 bases between them. CDR3 sequence (DNA): TGTGCCAGCCTGCCGGGGGCTGTTTGGTATGAAAGAAACACTAACTATGGCTACACCTTC. Its translation: CASLPGAVWYERNTNYGYTF.

The sample holds many counts of this clonotype. The chain links TRBV6-1 to TRBJ2-7; no reliable D call. Per the germline V gene, CDR1 is MNHNS and CDR2 is SASEGT. Trimming shortened V by 6 bases and J by 2 bases, and 5 bases separated the two germline ends. This CDR3 comprises 11 residues. DNA of the CDR3: TGTGCCAGCAGGGGCGCCTACGAGCAGTACTTC. Amino acid sequence: CASRGAYEQYF.

This clonotype turned up a few times. V usage is TRBV7-9 and J usage is TRBJ2-4; 16 positions agree with TRBD2. Germline CDR1 is SEHNR and CDR2 is FQNEAQ (reference sequence). Trimming at V came to 0 bases and at J to 1 base, leaving 6 bases not matched to a gene. The CDR3 extends over 20 amino acids. CDR3 DNA: TGTGCCAGCAGCTTAGCTCCGGGACTAGCGGGAGGGCAGGCCAAAAACATTCAGTACTTC. Translated, it gives CASSLAPGLAGGQAKNIQYF.

This clonotype was counted many times. The chain joins TRBV18 to TRBJ1-2; D is perhaps TRBD1 (5 bases). V gave up 2 bases and J gave up 4 bases, with 11 bases separating them. The germline V gene has CDR1 KGHSH and CDR2 LQKENI. This CDR3 spans 14 amino acids. The CDR3 DNA follows: TGTGCCAGCTCACCATCTGGGGCAGCCTATGGCTACACCTTC. Residues: CASSPSGAAYGYTF.

About this clonotype: A much more abundant neighbour one base away suggests this may be a read error. This rearrangement joins TRBV7-6 to TRBJ2-5; 8 nucleotides match TRBD2. The CDR3 is made up of 17 amino acids. The junction had 17 bases not matched to a gene; V was cut back by 4 bases and J by 7 bases. Germline V lookup: CDR1 SGHVS, CDR2 FNYEAQ. DNA for the CDR3: TGTGCCAGCAGCTCCGGCTCTTTGGCGGGAGGCAGGGGGACCCAGTACTTC. This encodes CASSSGSLAGGRGTQYF.

V is TRBV30 and J is TRBJ2-5; maybe TRBD1 (6 bases). The V gene's germline CDR1 is GTSNPN and CDR2 SVGIG (reference sequence). The CDR3 runs to 16 residues. V shed 0 bases and J shed 7 bases, with 21 bases lying between them. The CDR3 sequence: CAWSVAQYRATGTQYF. DNA of the CDR3: TGTGCCTGGAGTGTGGCCCAGTACAGGGCTACAGGGACCCAGTACTTC.

In its sample, this clonotype was seen many times. The rearrangement joins TRBV6-1 to TRBJ2-5, with 10 bases aligning to TRBD1. CDR3 length equals 16 residues. CDR1 is MNHNS, CDR2 SASEGT, per germline. Trimming at V came to 2 bases and at J to 1 base, leaving 4 bases not matched to a gene. This CDR3 reads CASSEWDRGLQETQYF. DNA for the CDR3: TGTGCCAGCAGTGAATGGGACAGGGGTCTCCAAGAGACCCAGTACTTC.

This clonotype appeared many times. The chain is built from TRBV5-1 and TRBJ2-1; D perhaps matches TRBD2 (5 bases). CDR1 is SGHRS, CDR2 YFSETQ, per germline. Trimming stripped 0 bases from V and 0 bases from J, with 10 bases between. The CDR3 spans 16 residues. This chain's CDR3 is CASSLGRGNSYNEQFF. The CDR3 bases are TGCGCCAGCAGCTTGGGACGGGGAAACTCCTACAATGAGCAGTTCTTC.

This clonotype was seen repeatedly, ten times or more. The chain recombines TRBV4-1 with TRBJ2-2; TRBD1 matches at 8 bases. Unmatched junction bases numbered 8, after V lost 2 bases and J lost 3 bases. CDR3 length: 17 residues. CDR1 and CDR2 (germline): MGHRA, YSYEKL. The CDR3 loop reads CASSQKGGQAHTGELFF. CDR3 DNA sequence: TGCGCCAGCAGCCAAAAAGGGGGACAGGCACACACCGGGGAGCTGTTTTTT.

This clonotype was seen many times. This chain connects TRBV12-3 or TRBV12-4 to TRBJ1-1; D is undetermined. This CDR3 comprises 12 residues. V gave up 7 bases and J gave up 11 bases, with 17 bases separating them. In DNA form, the CDR3 reads TGTGCCAGCACCCCGGCCCCCCCTCGGGCTTTCTTT. Protein: CASTPAPPRAFF.

The sample holds many counts of this clonotype. The chain is built from TRBV18 and TRBJ1-2; D gene ambiguous. The germline V gene has CDR1 KGHSH and CDR2 LQKENI. The CDR3 runs 14 residues. Trimming took off 2 bases at V and 0 bases at J, with 7 bases between the two ends. CDR3 region: CASSPGQANYGYTF. The CDR3 nucleotides are TGTGCCAGCTCACCAGGGCAAGCTAACTATGGCTACACCTTC. Drawing the rest from reference TRBV18 and TRBJ1-2, the complete variable domain is NAGVMQNPRHLVRRRGQEARLRCSPMKGHSHVYWYRQLPEEGLKFMVYLQKENIIDESGMPKERFSAEFPKEGPSILRIQQVVRGDSAAYFCASSPGQANYGYTFGSGTRLTVV.